This T cell receptor beta chain was sequenced for a study of T-cell memory formation after mild COVID-19. General study results and limits: Contracting CD4+ clones lay largely in CM and EM, with CD8+ ones residing in EMRA.

TCRdb reprocessed the 5' RACE reads via MiXCR and lists one record per CDR3 protein. The sample has under 700,000 distinct CDR3 sequences, roughly 20% seen once. CDR3 length: 13 amino acids. V lost 1 base and J lost 6, with 10 bases in between. Germline assignment: CDR1 MGHRA and CDR2 YSYEKL. Remarks on this clonotype: What it binds is not known.

V is TRBV4-1 and J is TRBJ2-7; D not resolved. The receptor was derived from an adult woman who had mild COVID-19 (a few samples of this study predate the infection). Cell type and time point are not known. Sequencing used PBMCs or a T cell subset sorted from them (not recorded which). CDR3 coding DNA: TGCGCCAGCAGCCAAGCGGTGGGTCGCGAGCAGTACTTC. Amino acid sequence: CASSQAVGREQYF.